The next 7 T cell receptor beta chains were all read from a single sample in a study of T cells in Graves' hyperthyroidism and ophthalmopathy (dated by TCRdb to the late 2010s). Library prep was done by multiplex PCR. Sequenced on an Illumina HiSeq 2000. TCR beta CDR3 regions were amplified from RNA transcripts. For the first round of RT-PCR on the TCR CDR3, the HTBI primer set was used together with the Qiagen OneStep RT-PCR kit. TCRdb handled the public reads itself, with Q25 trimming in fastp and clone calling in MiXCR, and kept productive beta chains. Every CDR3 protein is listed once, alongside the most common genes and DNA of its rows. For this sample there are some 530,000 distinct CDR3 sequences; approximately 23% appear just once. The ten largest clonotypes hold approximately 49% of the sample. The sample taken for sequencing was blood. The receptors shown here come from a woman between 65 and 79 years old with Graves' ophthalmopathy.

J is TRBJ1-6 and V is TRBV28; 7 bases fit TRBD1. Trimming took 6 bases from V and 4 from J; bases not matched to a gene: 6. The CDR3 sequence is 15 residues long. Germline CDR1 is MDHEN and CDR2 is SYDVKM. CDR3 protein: CASRMGQLYNSPLHF. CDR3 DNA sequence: TGTGCCAGCAGAATGGGACAGTTGTATAATTCACCCCTCCACTTT.

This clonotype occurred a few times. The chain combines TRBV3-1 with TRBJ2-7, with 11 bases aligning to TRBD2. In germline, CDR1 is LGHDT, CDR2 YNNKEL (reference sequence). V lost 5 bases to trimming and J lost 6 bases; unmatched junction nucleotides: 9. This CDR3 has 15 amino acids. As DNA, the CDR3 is TGTGCCAGCAGCACCCATAGCGGGAGGGCCTTCGAGCAGTACTTC. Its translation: CASSTHSGRAFEQYF.

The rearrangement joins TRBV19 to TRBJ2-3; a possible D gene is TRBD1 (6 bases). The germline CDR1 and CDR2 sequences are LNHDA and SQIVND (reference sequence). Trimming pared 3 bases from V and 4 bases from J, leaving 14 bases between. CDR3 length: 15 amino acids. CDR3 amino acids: CASSMQGLVADTQYF. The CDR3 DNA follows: TGTGCCAGTAGTATGCAGGGGCTGGTGGCAGATACGCAGTATTTT.

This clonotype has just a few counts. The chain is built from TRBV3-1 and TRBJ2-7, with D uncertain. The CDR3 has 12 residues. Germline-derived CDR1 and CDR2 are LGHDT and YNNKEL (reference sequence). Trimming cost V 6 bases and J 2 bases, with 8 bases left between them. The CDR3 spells CASSRTAYEQYF. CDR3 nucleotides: TGTGCCAGCAGTCGGACCGCCTACGAGCAGTACTTC.

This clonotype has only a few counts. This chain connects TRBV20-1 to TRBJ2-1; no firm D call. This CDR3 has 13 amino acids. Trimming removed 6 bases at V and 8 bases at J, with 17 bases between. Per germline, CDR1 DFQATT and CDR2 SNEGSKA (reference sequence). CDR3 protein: CSAVRAIAYEQFF. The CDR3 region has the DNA TGCAGTGCCGTCCGTGCTATAGCCTATGAGCAGTTCTTC.

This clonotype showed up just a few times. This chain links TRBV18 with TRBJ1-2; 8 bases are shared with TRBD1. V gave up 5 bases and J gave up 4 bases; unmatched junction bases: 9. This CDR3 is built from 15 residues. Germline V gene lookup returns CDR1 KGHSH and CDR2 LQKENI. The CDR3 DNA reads TGTGCCAGCTCATCCCCTTCCGGGACAGGCTATGGCTACACCTTC. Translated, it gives CASSSPSGTGYGYTF.

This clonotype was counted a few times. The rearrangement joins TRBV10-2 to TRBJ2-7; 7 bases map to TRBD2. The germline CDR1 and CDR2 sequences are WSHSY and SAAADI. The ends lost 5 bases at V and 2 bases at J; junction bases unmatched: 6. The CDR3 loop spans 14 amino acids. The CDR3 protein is CASSLLATTYEQYF. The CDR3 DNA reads TGCGCCAGCAGTCTACTAGCGACTACCTACGAGCAGTACTTC.